The 8 T cell receptor beta chains reported below all come from one sample, sequenced in a study of blood T cell repertoires in COVID-19. Measured with immunoSEQ multiplex PCR; TCRdb has only the in-frame clones, and not every one. This sample has 350,000 or so clones, with approximately 89% found just once. The sequencing input was peripheral blood. Receptor source: a woman between 25 and 40 years old with COVID-19, enrolled during active disease.

The chain joins TRBV6-5 to TRBJ1-5; D gene unclear. V dropped 6 bases and J dropped 4 bases, with 7 bases sitting between them. This CDR3 is built from 12 residues. From germline, CDR1 is MNHEY and CDR2 SVGAGI. The CDR3 is CASRTGNQPQHF. For the CDR3, the DNA is TGTGCCAGCAGGACTGGAAATCAGCCCCAGCATTTT.

This chain joins TRBV2 and TRBJ2-1; the D gene is possibly TRBD2 (5 bases). Germline lookup yields CDR1 SNHLY and CDR2 FYNNEI. The CDR3 extends over 14 amino acids. The V end lost 7 bases, the J end lost 9 bases, and 19 bases lay between the germline ends. The CDR3 spells CASTLEGQSPEQFF. CDR3 DNA sequence: TGTGCCAGCACACTCGAGGGCCAGTCTCCTGAGCAGTTCTTC.

This chain links TRBV2 with TRBJ1-6; 9 bases match TRBD1. Trimming removed 8 bases from V and 8 bases from J; junction bases left unmatched: 7. The V gene's germline CDR1 is SNHLY and CDR2 FYNNEI. This CDR3 spans 14 amino acids. In DNA, the CDR3 is TGTGCCAGCTGGCTGGACAGGGGATATTCACCCCTCCACTTT. As protein: CASWLDRGYSPLHF.

The DNA of the CDR3 is TGTGCCAGCTCACCACGGGGTAGCGGTGCGAACACCGGGGAGCTGTTTTTT. Translating it yields CASSPRGSGANTGELFF. This chain connects TRBV18 to TRBJ2-2, with D tentatively TRBD2 (6 bases). In germline, CDR1 is KGHSH, CDR2 LQKENI. V lost 1 base and J lost 0, with 12 bases in between. This CDR3 spans 17 amino acids.

The V gene is TRBV7-3, the J gene TRBJ2-1, with D possibly matching TRBD2 (6 bases). Per germline, CDR1 SGHTA and CDR2 FQGTGA. Trimming took 3 bases from V and 1 from J, leaving 13 bases between them. This CDR3 comprises 16 residues. CDR3 sequence: CASSFPLGGSYNEQFF. The CDR3, as DNA: TGTGCCAGCAGCTTCCCCTTGGGAGGATCCTACAATGAGCAGTTCTTC.

This clone was detected a few times. The V call is TRBV14, the J call TRBJ2-1, with 10 nucleotides matching TRBD2. V was clipped by 3 bases and J by 9 bases; unmatched bases: 5. Germline CDR1 reads SGHDN; CDR2 reads FVKESK. This CDR3 region has 14 residues. The CDR3 protein is CASSHPSGSGEQFF. The DNA of the CDR3 is TGTGCCAGCAGCCACCCTAGCGGGAGTGGTGAGCAGTTCTTC.

This clone was seen only once. The rearrangement uses TRBV7-2 and TRBJ2-7; D not resolved. Germline CDR1 is SGHTA and CDR2 is FQGNSA. CDR3 size: 14 residues. V lost 3 bases to trimming and J lost 2 bases, with 11 bases between them. The CDR3 DNA sequence: TGTGCCAGCAGCTTTGCCTCTACCACCTACGAGCAGTACTTC. Protein product: CASSFASTTYEQYF.

In this sample, this clone turned up once. The chain uses TRBV4-1 and TRBJ1-6; 8 bases line up with TRBD1. Germline V gene sequence: CDR1 MGHRA, CDR2 YSYEKL. The length of the CDR3 is 16 residues. V dropped 1 base and J dropped 9; count of bases not matched to a gene: 8. The CDR3 protein is CASSQGLDRGSSPLHF. The CDR3 DNA reads as TGCGCCAGCAGCCAAGGCCTAGACAGGGGAAGTTCACCCCTCCACTTT.